Shown below are 8 T cell receptor beta chains from a single sample sequenced in a study of identical twins. MiXCR was run by TCRdb on the 5' RACE reads, yielding one entry per CDR3 protein. The sample holds around 680,000 distinct CDR3 sequences; over 8.5% are singletons and the top ten take 0.85% to 1%. The sample was also reused in another study, on yellow fever vaccine responses in identical twins.

The sequenced sample consisted of PBMCs. These receptors were taken from a young woman in good health.

The rearrangement uses TRBV20-1 and TRBJ2-7; 9 nucleotides line up with TRBD1. There are 16 residues in the CDR3. CDR1 is DFQATT and CDR2 is SNEGSKA in the germline V gene (reference sequence). Germline trimming cut 0 bases from V and 3 bases from J; bases unmatched to any gene: 9. CDR3 loop: CSARETGTGLIYEQYF. The DNA of the CDR3 is TGCAGTGCTAGAGAGACCGGGACAGGGTTAATCTACGAGCAGTACTTC.

This clonotype came up many times. The V call is TRBV14, the J call TRBJ2-1; 9 nucleotides agree with TRBD1. Germline values: CDR1 SGHDN, CDR2 FVKESK. The J segment lost 10 bases and the V segment lost 3 bases, leaving 10 bases of the junction unmatched. This CDR3 contains 15 residues. CDR3 amino acids: CASSHPGTGWVEQFF. The CDR3 nucleotides read TGTGCCAGCAGCCACCCCGGGACAGGGTGGGTGGAGCAGTTCTTC.

This clonotype was recorded a few times. The chain has TRBV29-1 and TRBJ1-2; weak D call: TRBD1 (6 bases). The V gene's germline CDR1 is SQVTM and CDR2 ANQGSEA. The CDR3 totals 15 residues. The germline V and J ends were trimmed by 3 bases and 7 bases, with 21 bases remaining between them. The CDR3 is CSVEGVAGPRGGYTF. CDR3 DNA sequence: TGCAGCGTTGAGGGGGTGGCAGGCCCCAGGGGTGGCTACACCTTC. The whole variable domain, remainder taken from reference TRBV29-1 and TRBJ1-2, is SAVISQKPSRDICQRGTSLTIQCQVDSQVTMMFWYRQQPGQSLTLIATANQGSEATYESGFVIDKFPISRPNLTFSTLTVSNMSPEDSSIYLCSVEGVAGPRGGYTFGSGTRLTVV.

J is TRBJ2-5 and V is TRBV30; D not resolved. Germline V gives CDR1 GTSNPN, CDR2 SVGIG (reference sequence). Trimming removed 0 bases from V and 4 bases from J, with 12 bases in between. CDR3 length: 14 amino acids. The DNA of the CDR3 is TGTGCCTGGAGTGTCACCCGGCTAAGAGAGACCCAGTACTTC. It specifies CAWSVTRLRETQYF.

This clonotype was counted ten times or more. The chain uses TRBV29-1 and TRBJ2-5; tentative D call: TRBD2 (7 bases). CDR3 size: 15 residues. CDR1 and CDR2 from the germline V gene are SQVTM and ANQGSEA. V lost 4 bases and J lost 4, with 19 bases in between. CDR3: CSVAEGRGRGETQYF. The CDR3 bases are TGCAGCGTTGCCGAGGGGCGGGGGCGCGGAGAGACCCAGTACTTC.

The gene calls are TRBV4-1 and TRBJ2-7; 8 bases agree with TRBD1. Germline loops: CDR1 MGHRA, CDR2 YSYEKL. V lost 1 base to trimming and J lost 3 bases; unmatched junction nucleotides: 2. The CDR3 totals 14 residues. The CDR3 reads CASSQGDRSYEQYF. In DNA, the CDR3 is TGCGCCAGCAGCCAAGGGGACAGGAGCTACGAGCAGTACTTC.

This clonotype was recorded a few times. The rearrangement uses TRBV21-1 and TRBJ2-5; TRBD1 is the table's D call, not checked against the DNA. TRBV21-1 has pseudogene status. The CDR3 runs 16 residues. The CDR3 loop reads CASSKGRGSNLRGQYF. CDR3 in DNA: TGTGCCAGCAGCAAAGGGCGGGGCAGCAACCTACGTGGCCAGTACTTC.

This clonotype turned up a few times. The chain links TRBV7-9 to TRBJ2-7, with 8 bases matching TRBD1. V dropped 5 bases and J dropped 2; count of bases not matched to a gene: 8. CDR1 is SEHNR and CDR2 is FQNEAQ in the germline V gene (reference sequence). The length of the CDR3 is 15 residues. The CDR3, as DNA: TGTGCCAGCAGCGTACGACAGGGGCCGACCTACGAGCAGTACTTC. It codes for CASSVRQGPTYEQYF. The full variable domain, its missing parts supplied by reference TRBV7-9 and TRBJ2-7, is DTGVSQNPRHKITKRGQNVTFRCDPISEHNRLYWYRQTLGQGPEFLTYFQNEAQLEKSRLLSDRFSAERPKGSFSTLEIQRTEQGDSAMYLCASSVRQGPTYEQYFGPGTRLTVT.